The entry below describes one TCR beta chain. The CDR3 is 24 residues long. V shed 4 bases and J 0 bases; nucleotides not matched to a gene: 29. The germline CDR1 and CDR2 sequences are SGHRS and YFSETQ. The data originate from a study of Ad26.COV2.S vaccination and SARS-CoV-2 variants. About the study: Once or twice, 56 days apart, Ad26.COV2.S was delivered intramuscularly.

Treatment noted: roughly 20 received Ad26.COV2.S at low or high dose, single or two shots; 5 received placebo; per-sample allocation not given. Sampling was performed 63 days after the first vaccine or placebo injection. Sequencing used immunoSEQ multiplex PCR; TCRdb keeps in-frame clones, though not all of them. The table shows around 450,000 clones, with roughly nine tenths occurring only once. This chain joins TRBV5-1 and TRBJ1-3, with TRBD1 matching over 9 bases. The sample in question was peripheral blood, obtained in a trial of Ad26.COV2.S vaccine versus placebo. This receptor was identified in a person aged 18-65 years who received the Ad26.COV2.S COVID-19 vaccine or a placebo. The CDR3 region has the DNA TGCGCCAGCAGCCCGGCAGGGGGGCAAACCGGGACAGGGAATTACAAGAGCTCTGGAAACACCATATATTTT. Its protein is CASSPAGGQTGTGNYKSSGNTIYF.